In its sample, the clone carrying this TCR beta chain was seen once. Its specificity is unknown. This sample is drawn from a study of OX40 agonist ivuxolimab in advanced cancers. Study overall: Patients were dosed intravenously with ivuxolimab at 0.01 to 10 mg/kg every 2 weeks. Prior anti-PD-1, anti-PD-L1 or anti-CTLA-4 therapy did not bar entry, and 40% had some. Two cutaneous melanoma patients and one hepatocellular carcinoma patient, three in all, had partial responses.

Study findings and constraints: The antigens recognized by the expanded peripheral T cells, that is their antigen specificity, were not determined.

Clones were sequenced by immunoSEQ multiplex PCR, and TCRdb holds only the in-frame ones, with some missing. The table has about 79,000 clones, around 92% seen once. This specimen consisted of CD4+ or CD8+ T cells sorted from blood, obtained in a trial of the OX40 agonist ivuxolimab. This TCR derives from an adult with an advanced solid tumor such as melanoma, head and neck, liver or kidney cancer.

The CDR3 nucleotides read TGTGCCTGGAGTGTACCGCCGACATTTCGGGACCCCTCCTACGAGCAGTACTTC. Translated, it gives CAWSVPPTFRDPSYEQYF. The chain couples TRBV30 to TRBJ2-7; D is possibly TRBD1 or TRBD2 (5 bases each). V was pared by 0 bases and J by 0 bases, with 21 bases between. The CDR3 runs to 18 residues. In germline, CDR1 is GTSNPN, CDR2 SVGIG (reference sequence).